The 25 T cell receptor beta chains presented below share a single source sample, sequenced in a study of CD8+ T cells in alopecia areata. RNA extraction was followed by reverse transcription into cDNA, which acted as the sequencing template. Data came from immunoSEQ multiplex PCR; TCRdb stores just in-frame clones and leaves some out. The table lists about 64,000 clones, about 40% of them singletons. The specimen sequenced was NKG2D-low CD8+ T cells sorted from blood. Receptor source: a human donor with alopecia areata.

The chain recombines TRBV29-1 with TRBJ2-1; TRBD2 might be the D (5 bases). The CDR3 extends over 18 amino acids. The germline gives CDR1 SQVTM, CDR2 ANQGSEA. V was trimmed by 0 bases and J by 0 bases, leaving 18 bases between them. The CDR3 loop is CSVEDPKVGVGSYNEQFF. CDR3 coding DNA: TGCAGCGTTGAAGACCCTAAGGTGGGAGTTGGCTCCTACAATGAGCAGTTCTTC.

The genes are TRBV29-1 and TRBJ1-2; unclear D gene. This CDR3 is 11 amino acids long. The germline V and J ends were trimmed by 7 bases and 8 bases, with 14 bases remaining between them. CDR1 and CDR2 from the germline V gene are SQVTM and ANQGSEA. This chain's CDR3 is CSARISVGYTF. The CDR3 region has the DNA TGCAGCGCCAGGATTTCGGTAGGCTACACCTTC.

The chain joins TRBV9 to TRBJ2-1, with D perhaps matching TRBD1 (7 bases). The CDR3 extends over 15 amino acids. Per germline, CDR1 SGDLS and CDR2 YYNGEE. V lost 0 bases, J lost 5 bases, and 12 bases lay in between. CDR3 in amino acids: CASSVAAGGHNEQFF. DNA for the CDR3: TGTGCCAGCAGCGTAGCGGCAGGGGGGCACAATGAGCAGTTCTTC.

Only a few counts were recorded for this clone. This sequence joins TRBV28 and TRBJ2-7; 8 nucleotides align to TRBD1. The CDR3 has 13 amino acids. V trimming: 6 bases; J trimming: 6 bases; junction bases outside the gene matches: 7. Germline-derived CDR1 and CDR2 are MDHEN and SYDVKM. DNA of the CDR3: TGTGCCAGCAGATTCCAGGGGGCCTCCGAGCAGTACTTC. Protein: CASRFQGASEQYF. The entire variable domain, with the rest obtained from reference TRBV28 and TRBJ2-7, is as follows: DVKVTQSSRYLVKRTGEKVFLECVQDMDHENMFWYRQDPGLGLRLIYFSYDVKMKEKGDIPEGYSVSREKKERFSLILESASTNQTSMYLCASRFQGASEQYFGPGTRLTVT.

The chain joins TRBV27 to TRBJ2-1; perhaps TRBD2 as D (6 bases). V was cut by 4 bases and J by 1 base, with 11 bases left in between. From germline, CDR1 is MNHEY and CDR2 SMNVEV (reference sequence). The CDR3 consists of 15 residues. CDR3 region: CASSWVGGSYNEQFF. DNA for the CDR3: TGTGCCAGCAGTTGGGTTGGGGGGTCCTACAATGAGCAGTTCTTC.

This clone came up a few times. The chain joins TRBV29-1 to TRBJ2-7; tentatively, D is TRBD2 (6 bases). The germline V gene has CDR1 SQVTM and CDR2 ANQGSEA. Trimming stripped 3 bases from V and 6 bases from J, with 9 bases between. The CDR3 extends over 11 amino acids. CDR3 nucleotide sequence: TGCAGCGTTGATTCGGGGGTCGAGCAGTACTTC. This gives the protein CSVDSGVEQYF.

Points on this clone: This CDR3 is also generated by other DNA sequences in the sample. The rearrangement uses TRBV29-1 and TRBJ1-1; D unresolved. CDR1 and CDR2 (germline): SQVTM, ANQGSEA. CDR3 length equals 12 residues. Trimming left V 6 bases short and J 6 bases short, with 14 bases between. The CDR3 DNA reads as TGCAGCGTCGACGAAGGACTGCCTGAAGCTTTCTTT. Encoded protein: CSVDEGLPEAFF.

The chain employs TRBV27 and TRBJ2-7, with a possible D match to TRBD2 (5 bases). The CDR3 is made up of 14 amino acids. V shed 7 bases and J shed 3 bases, with 16 bases lying between them. Germline CDR1 reads MNHEY; CDR2 reads SMNVEV (reference sequence). This CDR3 is CASNLSGRVYEQYF. As DNA, the CDR3 is TGTGCCAGCAATTTGTCCGGGCGGGTCTACGAGCAGTACTTC.

In its sample, this clone was seen a few times. This same CDR3 is encoded by further DNA sequences in the sample. The chain carries TRBV7-9 and TRBJ2-7; D unresolved. V was pared by 5 bases and J by 3 bases, with 5 bases between. Germline V CDR1 and CDR2: SEHNR, FQNEAQ (reference sequence). This CDR3 is 11 amino acids long. The CDR3 DNA follows: TGTGCCAGCAGCCTTAGCTACGAGCAGTACTTC. Its translation is CASSLSYEQYF.

This clone was detected only a few times. The V gene is TRBV7-9, the J gene TRBJ1-2; D might be TRBD1 (5 bases). The germline CDR1 and CDR2 sequences are SEHNR and FQNEAQ (reference sequence). CDR3 length equals 14 residues. V lost 4 bases and J 1 base, leaving 10 bases between the germline ends. In DNA form, the CDR3 reads TGTGCCAGCAGCTCAGGGAGTTTTAACTATGGCTACACCTTC. Amino acids: CASSSGSFNYGYTF.

This rearrangement joins TRBV6-5 to TRBJ2-7; D may be TRBD1 (5 bases). Trimming took 6 bases from V and 2 from J, leaving 14 bases between them. The CDR3 covers 14 residues. Per germline, CDR1 MNHEY and CDR2 SVGAGI. The CDR3 protein is CASSPGLGAYEQYF. CDR3 coding DNA: TGTGCCAGCAGCCCTGGTCTAGGGGCCTACGAGCAGTACTTC.

The V and J genes are TRBV27 and TRBJ2-3; 13 bases match TRBD2. CDR3 length equals 16 residues. Germline V gene lookup returns CDR1 MNHEY and CDR2 SMNVEV (reference sequence). J gave up 7 bases and V 2 bases, and 6 bases lay outside the gene matches. CDR3 in DNA: TGTGCCAGCAGTTTAACTACACTAGCGGGAGGGAATACGCAGTATTTT. The encoded protein is CASSLTTLAGGNTQYF.

This clone appeared many times. The rearrangement uses TRBV11-2 and TRBJ2-1; either TRBD1 or TRBD2 may fit D (5 bases each). V lost 1 base, J lost 9 bases, and 13 bases lay in between. Germline lookup yields CDR1 SGHAT and CDR2 FQNNGV. The CDR3 is 14 amino acids. The CDR3 sequence: CASSLAGAGSEQFF. DNA for the CDR3: TGTGCCAGCAGCTTAGCCGGGGCAGGGAGTGAGCAGTTCTTC.

This clone has only a few counts. This chain links TRBV7-8 with TRBJ1-2; D gene ambiguous. The V gene lost 5 bases and the J gene lost 4 bases, with 11 bases spanning the gap. This CDR3 spans 13 amino acids. Germline CDR1 is SGHVS and CDR2 is FQNEAQ. CDR3 sequence: CASSPPGIYGYTF. The CDR3 DNA sequence: TGTGCCAGCAGCCCGCCGGGGATCTATGGCTACACCTTC.

The CDR3 loop reads CSVEQTNSYEQYF. The CDR3 DNA reads TGCAGCGTTGAACAGACTAACTCCTACGAGCAGTACTTC. The V call is TRBV29-1, the J call TRBJ2-7, with a weak D call TRBD2 (5 bases). Germline-derived CDR1 and CDR2 are SQVTM and ANQGSEA. The CDR3 consists of 13 residues. Trimming removed 2 bases from V and 0 bases from J, with 8 bases in between.

Only one count was recorded for this clone. This chain connects TRBV30 to TRBJ2-7; D is ambiguous. From germline, CDR1 is GTSNPN and CDR2 SVGIG (reference sequence). The CDR3 is made up of 12 amino acids. V was shortened by 0 bases and J by 6 bases, with 9 bases between the two germline ends. CDR3 bases: TGTGCCTGGAGTGTAAGAGAAAGCGAGCAGTACTTC. Amino acids: CAWSVRESEQYF.

The sample holds a few counts of this clone. The rearrangement uses TRBV28 and TRBJ2-2; D unclear. Trimming stripped 4 bases from V and 2 bases from J, with 11 bases between. This CDR3 spans 15 amino acids. Per germline, CDR1 MDHEN and CDR2 SYDVKM. The CDR3 bases are TGTGCCAGCAGTTCCTCCTCCTTAAACACCGGGGAGCTGTTTTTT. This encodes CASSSSSLNTGELFF.

This clone appeared a few times. The V call is TRBV29-1, the J call TRBJ2-1; 12 positions match TRBD2. The germline V gene has CDR1 SQVTM and CDR2 ANQGSEA. V dropped 4 bases and J dropped 2; count of bases not matched to a gene: 9. This CDR3 has 17 amino acids. CDR3 residues: CSVVGLAGGQAYNEQFF. The CDR3 region has the DNA TGCAGCGTTGTAGGCCTAGCGGGGGGGCAGGCCTACAATGAGCAGTTCTTC.

This clone appeared a few times. The rearrangement joins TRBV29-1 to TRBJ2-3; a possible D gene is TRBD2 (6 bases). Trimming pared 7 bases from V and 2 bases from J, leaving 19 bases between. Germline V gene lookup returns CDR1 SQVTM and CDR2 ANQGSEA. This CDR3 region has 15 residues. The CDR3 DNA follows: TGCAGCGGAATGACAGTAGGGGAGGACACAGATACGCAGTATTTT. Residues: CSGMTVGEDTDTQYF.

The V gene is TRBV5-1, the J gene TRBJ2-1; perhaps TRBD1 as D (5 bases). CDR3 length: 20 residues. In germline, CDR1 is SGHRS, CDR2 YFSETQ. V lost 6 bases and J 3 bases, leaving 31 bases between the germline ends. The CDR3: CASTPKGIVFISLIYNEQFF. CDR3 sequence (DNA): TGCGCCAGCACCCCTAAGGGGATAGTGTTCATCAGCCTTATCTACAATGAGCAGTTCTTC.

This chain joins TRBV6-6 and TRBJ2-5; D is uncertain. Germline lookup yields CDR1 MNHNY and CDR2 SVGAGI (reference sequence). The CDR3 length is 13 residues. The V and J ends lost 1 base and 0 bases respectively, with 3 bases between them. CDR3 region: CASSYWDQETQYF. CDR3 in DNA: TGTGCCAGCAGTTACTGGGACCAAGAGACCCAGTACTTC.

This clone was seen only a few times. The rearrangement links TRBV4-3 to TRBJ1-1, with D perhaps matching TRBD1 (6 bases). The CDR3 totals 18 residues. The V end lost 0 bases, the J end lost 4 bases, and 21 bases lay between the germline ends. Germline V gene lookup returns CDR1 LGHNA and CDR2 YSLEER. CDR3 in DNA: TGCGCCAGCAGCCAAGATAGACCGACAGGTGGGTTGAGCACTGAAGCTTTCTTT. Its protein is CASSQDRPTGGLSTEAFF.

There are a few counts of this clone. The V and J genes are TRBV29-1 and TRBJ1-1; 7 bases agree with TRBD1. Germline V gene sequence: CDR1 SQVTM, CDR2 ANQGSEA. Trimming at V came to 6 bases and at J to 3 bases, leaving 10 bases not matched to a gene. The CDR3 covers 14 residues. CDR3 DNA sequence: TGCAGCGTAGCAGAGGGGGCTTCATACACTGAAGCTTTCTTT. Translation gives CSVAEGASYTEAFF.

In this sample, this clone turned up a few times. Other DNA sequences of this sample code for an identical CDR3. This chain joins TRBV19 and TRBJ2-7; 9 nucleotides line up with TRBD1. This CDR3 region has 13 residues. The germline V gene encodes CDR1 LNHDA and CDR2 SQIVND (reference sequence). The V segment lost 5 bases and the J segment 5 bases; nucleotides outside the gene matches: 4. CDR3 bases: TGTGCCAGTAGTCCAGGGACAGGGAACGAGCAGTACTTC. Its translation is CASSPGTGNEQYF.

This sequence joins TRBV7-2 and TRBJ2-5, with D unresolved. Trimming removed 2 bases at V and 4 bases at J, with 14 bases between. The CDR3 totals 15 residues. Germline V CDR1 and CDR2: SGHTA, FQGNSA. The CDR3 DNA reads as TGTGCCAGCAGCTTATGGTCCGACCCCCCAGAGACCCAGTACTTC. This codes for CASSLWSDPPETQYF.